Each of the 30 T cell receptor beta chains below was sequenced from the same sample in a study of identical twins. TCRdb ran MiXCR on the 5' RACE reads and lists one entry per CDR3 protein. This table holds around 500,000 distinct CDR3 sequences, 14% found once. A further study also used this sample, focusing on yellow fever vaccine responses in identical twins.

Sequenced input: CD4+ T cells sorted from blood. These receptor sequences come from a woman in her late teens or twenties in good health.

This clonotype was detected a few times. The rearrangement joins TRBV4-3 to TRBJ2-7; D gene uncertain. Germline CDR1 LGHNA, CDR2 YSLEER. CDR3 length: 15 amino acids. Trimming stripped 1 base from V and 1 base from J, with 11 bases between. The CDR3 nucleotides read TGCGCCAGCAGCCAAGCCCCCGCCGGTTCCTACGAGCAGTACTTC. Translating gives CASSQAPAGSYEQYF.

The chain combines TRBV11-2 with TRBJ2-1; TRBD2 matches 14 bases. Per the germline V gene, CDR1 is SGHAT and CDR2 is FQNNGV. This CDR3 contains 17 residues. Trimming took 5 bases from V and 8 from J; bases not matched to a gene: 11. CDR3 sequence: CASSPGLAGVSIYEQFF. The CDR3, as DNA: TGTGCCAGCAGCCCGGGACTAGCGGGAGTTTCTATCTATGAGCAGTTCTTC.

The sample holds a few counts of this clonotype. The chain couples TRBV7-2 to TRBJ2-1, with a tentative D call TRBD2 (7 bases). The CDR3 has 12 amino acids. V gave up 11 bases and J gave up 9 bases, with 17 bases separating them. Germline V gene sequence: CDR1 SGHTA, CDR2 FQGNSA. CDR3 protein: CAANGGRSEQFF. The CDR3 nucleotides are TGTGCCGCAAACGGGGGGCGGAGTGAGCAGTTCTTC.

In its sample, this clonotype was seen a few times. The rearrangement uses TRBV5-8 and TRBJ1-6; D is unclear. Germline V lookup: CDR1 SGHTS, CDR2 YDEGEE. The CDR3 has 14 amino acids. V was shortened by 0 bases and J by 17 bases, with 18 bases between the two germline ends. In DNA, the CDR3 is TGTGCCAGCAGCTTGGCCACCGGCGGACTTGCGGTCCACTTT. Translating gives CASSLATGGLAVHF.

The chain links TRBV15 to TRBJ2-7; D may be TRBD1 (6 bases). Germline CDR1 and CDR2: LNHNV and YYDKDF (reference sequence). This CDR3 comprises 16 residues. V lost 1 base to trimming and J lost 7 bases, with 20 bases between them. This CDR3 reads CATSRGGLIPFWEQYF. The CDR3 region has the DNA TGTGCCACCAGCAGAGGGGGGCTCATACCTTTTTGGGAGCAGTACTTC.

As for this clonotype: The junction departs from the called germline gene at one end, perhaps through a read error. The CDR3 nucleotides are TGTGCTAGCAGCTTACTAGGGGCCAGGGATACGCAGTATTTT. Amino acid sequence: CASSLLGARDTQYF. The gene calls are TRBV7-7 and TRBJ2-3; the D call may be TRBD1 or TRBD2 (5 bases each). The CDR3 length is 14 residues. Germline CDR1 and CDR2: SSHAT and FNYEAQ (reference sequence).

This chain joins TRBV5-1 and TRBJ2-7, with 7 bases that match TRBD1. Germline values: CDR1 SGHRS, CDR2 YFSETQ. V lost 4 bases to trimming and J lost 0 bases; unmatched junction nucleotides: 10. The CDR3 loop spans 16 amino acids. The CDR3 region is CASSILGQVDSYEQYF. CDR3 DNA sequence: TGCGCCAGCAGCATACTTGGACAGGTTGACTCCTACGAGCAGTACTTC.

This clonotype occurred a few times. The CDR3 coding sequence is TGTGCCAGCAGTGACTCGCTCTTAAGCTCTGGGGCCAACGTCCTGACTTTC. It specifies CASSDSLLSSGANVLTF. J is TRBJ2-6 and V is TRBV2; D gene uncertain. Trimming removed 3 bases from V and 0 bases from J, with 12 bases in between. CDR1 is SNHLY, CDR2 FYNNEI, per germline. CDR3 length: 17 amino acids.

This clonotype has at least ten counts. This chain joins TRBV3-1 and TRBJ2-5, with D possibly matching TRBD2 (6 bases). V dropped 0 bases and J dropped 9 bases, with 17 bases sitting between them. Looked up from germline, CDR1 is LGHDT and CDR2 is YNNKEL (reference sequence). There are 15 residues in the CDR3. The CDR3 is CASSQEGLSREAQYF. The CDR3 DNA follows: TGTGCCAGCAGCCAAGAAGGACTATCCCGCGAGGCCCAGTACTTC.

This chain uses TRBV6-5 with TRBJ2-7; D may be TRBD1 (5 bases). The CDR3 is 14 residues long. Germline lookup yields CDR1 MNHEY and CDR2 SVGAGI. Trimming took 0 bases from V and 3 from J, leaving 9 bases between them. The CDR3 spells CASSYSSDSYEQYF. Here the CDR3 DNA reads TGTGCCAGCAGTTACTCATCAGACAGCTACGAGCAGTACTTC.

The V and J genes are TRBV4-2 and TRBJ2-3; 10 bases line up with TRBD2. Unmatched junction bases numbered 5, after V lost 2 bases and J lost 0 bases. Germline V gene lookup returns CDR1 LGHNA and CDR2 YNFKEQ. This CDR3 has 17 amino acids. The CDR3 bases are TGTGCCAGCAGCCAACCTAGCGGGAGAGGGAGCACAGATACGCAGTATTTT. This gives the protein CASSQPSGRGSTDTQYF.

This clonotype has just a few counts. V and J are TRBV5-5 and TRBJ2-3; possibly TRBD2 for D (6 bases). In germline, CDR1 is SGHKS, CDR2 YYEKEE (reference sequence). The ends were cut back, 2 bases at V and 6 bases at J, with 13 bases in the middle. This CDR3 is built from 14 residues. The DNA for the CDR3 is TGTGCCAGCAGCTTAGGGGCGGGACTTGATACGCAGTATTTT. This translates into CASSLGAGLDTQYF.

About this clonotype itself: The limits of the CDR3 on the DNA are not certain, so only TCRdb's listed CDR3 is given. This CDR3 is CASSGTFGANVLTF. The V call is TRBV9, the J call TRBJ2-6. Germline V gene sequence: CDR1 SGDLS, CDR2 YYNGEE. The CDR3 length equals 14 residues, ends included.

The chain is built from TRBV27 and TRBJ2-5, with 8 positions matching TRBD1. The CDR3 is made up of 14 amino acids. With 8 bases clipped from V and 5 bases from J, the junction kept 10 bases outside the gene matches. Germline CDR1 is MNHEY and CDR2 is SMNVEV (reference sequence). DNA for the CDR3: TGTGCCAGCGCAGGACAGGGAAAGGGGGAGACCCAGTACTTC. It is translated as CASAGQGKGETQYF.

This clonotype was seen ten or more times. The J gene is TRBJ2-7, the V gene TRBV5-1; D is uncertain. V was trimmed by 0 bases and J by 4 bases, leaving 8 bases between them. CDR3 length: 13 residues. Germline loops: CDR1 SGHRS, CDR2 YFSETQ. The DNA for the CDR3 is TGCGCCAGCAGCTTGGTACCCAGATACGAGCAGTACTTC. This gives the protein CASSLVPRYEQYF.

V usage is TRBV20-1 and J usage is TRBJ2-7; TRBD1 agrees at 7 bases. The V segment lost 6 bases and the J segment 2 bases; nucleotides outside the gene matches: 13. Germline V gene data show CDR1 as DFQATT and CDR2 as SNEGSKA (reference sequence). The CDR3 loop spans 15 amino acids. The CDR3 nucleotides read TGCAGTGCCCAGAACAGGGGTAGGACTCCCTACGAGCAGTACTTC. It is translated as CSAQNRGRTPYEQYF.

The rearrangement links TRBV6-1 to TRBJ1-1; no firm D call. V was shortened by 6 bases and J by 2 bases, with 13 bases between the two germline ends. This CDR3 region has 14 residues. Germline loops: CDR1 MNHNS, CDR2 SASEGT. The CDR3 DNA sequence: TGTGCCAGCAGACTCAAAAGCCTCAACACTGAAGCTTTCTTT. As protein: CASRLKSLNTEAFF.

In this sample, this clonotype turned up a few times. V gene TRBV7-2 combines with J gene TRBJ2-7, with 7 bases that match TRBD2. Germline V gene sequence: CDR1 SGHTA, CDR2 FQGNSA. The CDR3 covers 15 residues. Germline trimming cut 0 bases from V and 4 bases from J; bases unmatched to any gene: 6. CDR3 region: CASSLAASGLYEQYF. The CDR3 coding sequence is TGTGCCAGCAGCTTAGCGGCTAGCGGCCTATACGAGCAGTACTTC.

The genes are TRBV5-1 and TRBJ2-3; D remains unclear. The CDR3 is 14 amino acids. The germline V gene has CDR1 SGHRS and CDR2 YFSETQ. The V and J ends lost 1 base and 0 bases respectively, with 6 bases between them. CDR3: CASSLPSSTDTQYF. CDR3 coding DNA: TGCGCCAGCAGCTTGCCTTCGAGCACAGATACGCAGTATTTT.

This clonotype has only a few counts. The germline gene is not matched at one end of the junction; a read error may be the cause. V usage is TRBV7-3 and J usage is TRBJ2-7; the D gene is possibly TRBD2 (5 bases). The CDR3 spans 15 residues. Germline CDR1 reads SGHTA; CDR2 reads FQGTGA. CDR3 nucleotides: TGTGCCAGCAGCTTAATCGGGGAACCAATACCGCCTTGGGACTTC. Translation gives CASSLIGEPIPPWDF. The variable domain in full, completed from reference TRBV7-3 and TRBJ2-7, reads GAGVSQTPSNKVTEKGKYVELRCDPISGHTALYWYRQSLGQGPEFLIYFQGTGAADDSGLPNDRFFAVRPEGSVSTLKIQRTERGDSAVYLCASSLIGEPIPPWDFGPGTRLTVT.

Only a few counts were recorded for this clonotype. The rearrangement uses TRBV28 and TRBJ2-5, with D unresolved. Trimming left V 2 bases short and J 5 bases short, with 15 bases between. This CDR3 spans 15 amino acids. CDR1 is MDHEN, CDR2 SYDVKM, per germline. CDR3 coding DNA: TGTGCCAGCAGTTTAATGCGCCCGGGCCGGGAGACCCAGTACTTC. It is translated as CASSLMRPGRETQYF.

This clonotype was found a few times. The chain joins TRBV28 to TRBJ2-7, with 7 bases matching TRBD2. The ends lost 3 bases at V and 0 bases at J; junction bases unmatched: 11. The V gene's germline CDR1 is MDHEN and CDR2 SYDVKM. This CDR3 is 17 amino acids long. Here the CDR3 reads CASSFYQPGGASYEQYF. The CDR3 DNA is TGTGCCAGCAGTTTTTACCAACCGGGAGGAGCCTCCTACGAGCAGTACTTC. The full variable domain, rest sourced from reference TRBV28 and TRBJ2-7, is DVKVTQSSRYLVKRTGEKVFLECVQDMDHENMFWYRQDPGLGLRLIYFSYDVKMKEKGDIPEGYSVSREKKERFSLILESASTNQTSMYLCASSFYQPGGASYEQYFGPGTRLTVT.

This chain connects TRBV20-1 to TRBJ1-2, with 7 bases identical to TRBD1. The CDR3 extends over 12 amino acids. Germline CDR1 reads DFQATT; CDR2 reads SNEGSKA (reference sequence). The CDR3, as DNA: TGCAGGGCCGGGACAGATAACTATGGCTACACCTTC. This encodes CRAGTDNYGYTF.

The rearrangement links TRBV5-1 to TRBJ1-1; D gene unclear. The length of the CDR3 is 14 residues. The germline V gene has CDR1 SGHRS and CDR2 YFSETQ. V shed 1 base and J shed 4 bases, with 11 bases lying between them. The CDR3 loop is CASSLLAQTTEAFF. Written as DNA, the CDR3 is TGCGCCAGCAGCTTGCTAGCGCAAACCACTGAAGCTTTCTTT.

This clonotype has ten or more counts. The CDR3 region has the DNA TGCAGCGTTTCAGGGACAGGGGGCAACGAGCAGTACTTC. Its translation: CSVSGTGGNEQYF. The V and J genes are TRBV29-1 and TRBJ2-7; 12 positions agree with TRBD1. The CDR3 has 13 amino acids. J gave up 5 bases and V 5 bases, and 4 bases lay outside the gene matches. Germline V lookup: CDR1 SQVTM, CDR2 ANQGSEA.

This clonotype was seen only a few times. This chain joins TRBV28 and TRBJ2-3; D might be TRBD2 (5 bases). Germline-derived CDR1 and CDR2 are MDHEN and SYDVKM. V lost 4 bases and J 0 bases, leaving 11 bases between the germline ends. This CDR3 is 15 amino acids long. The CDR3 bases are TGTGCCAGCAGTTGGAGGAAAACTAGCACAGATACGCAGTATTTT. This sequence encodes CASSWRKTSTDTQYF.

There are many counts of this clonotype. The rearrangement joins TRBV27 to TRBJ2-1; D uncertain. Deletions cut 1 base from V and 1 base from J, with 8 bases between. This CDR3 has 15 residues. The germline gives CDR1 MNHEY, CDR2 SMNVEV (reference sequence). This chain's CDR3 is CASSLLDGSYNEQFF. CDR3 DNA sequence: TGTGCCAGCAGTTTATTGGACGGTTCCTACAATGAGCAGTTCTTC.

This chain uses TRBV7-2 with TRBJ2-5, with D possibly being TRBD2 (6 bases). CDR3 length: 18 residues. V was cut by 3 bases and J by 2 bases, with 22 bases left in between. Per germline, CDR1 SGHTA and CDR2 FQGNSA. As DNA, the CDR3 is TGTGCCAGCAGCTTGAGCAGGAGACTAGAAGTCCGGCAAGAGACCCAGTACTTC. Its protein product is CASSLSRRLEVRQETQYF. The whole variable domain, remainder taken from reference TRBV7-2 and TRBJ2-5, is GAGVSQSPSNKVTEKGKDVELRCDPISGHTALYWYRQSLGQGLEFLIYFQGNSAPDKSGLPSDRFSAERTGGSVSTLTIQRTQQEDSAVYLCASSLSRRLEVRQETQYFGPGTRLLVL.

The chain employs TRBV12-3 or TRBV12-4 and TRBJ1-2; TRBD1 matches at 9 bases. The CDR3 contains 13 residues. V was clipped by 7 bases and J by 6 bases; unmatched bases: 6. The CDR3 DNA reads TGTGCCAGCACCCCGACAGGGGGAGATGGCTACACCTTC. This encodes CASTPTGGDGYTF.

DNA for the CDR3: TGTGCCAGCAGTTCCAACAGGGGGAGGCAGTATTTT. Its protein is CASSSNRGRQYF. The V gene is TRBV27, the J gene TRBJ2-3, with 8 bases matching TRBD1. This CDR3 region has 12 residues. Losses at the gene ends were 4 bases for V and 11 bases for J; bases not matched to a gene: 5. Germline V gene lookup returns CDR1 MNHEY and CDR2 SMNVEV (reference sequence).